Listed here is a single T cell receptor (beta chain). What it binds is not known. The data stem from a study of vaccination effects on CD4 cells after COVID-19. Study summary: Antigen-specific CD4+ T cells expanded by the ViraFEST assay with viral peptide pools were then sequenced. Samples were collected from a few convalescent patients early and late following vaccination.

Germline CDR1 is LNHDA and CDR2 is SQIVND (reference sequence). V was pared by 5 bases and J by 2 bases, with 22 bases between. This CDR3 comprises 17 residues. The culture ran for roughly ten days, and then CD4+ T cells were isolated. Infection with SARS-CoV-2 occurred in the person between March and December 2020, and PCR confirmed it. Participants each got two BNT162b2 or mRNA-1273 vaccine doses. TCRdb's table, derived via immunoSEQ multiplex PCR, lists solely in-frame clones and lacks some. The repertoire holds 40,000 to 45,000 clones, with less than 85% as singletons. The chain has TRBV19 and TRBJ2-7, with D perhaps TRBD1 or TRBD2 (5 bases each). This material consisted of CD4+ T cells from PBMCs cultured without peptide, taken after COVID-19 vaccination. The sequence was obtained from a human donor who had a prior SARS-CoV-2 infection. CDR3 region: CASSRFSIGRDPYEQYF. Written as DNA, the CDR3 is TGTGCCAGTAGTCGTTTCTCTATCGGCAGGGACCCCTACGAGCAGTACTTC.